The 7 T cell receptor beta chains in this list originate from one sample, sequenced in a study of OX40 agonist ivuxolimab in advanced cancers. Libraries came from the immunoSEQ multiplex PCR assay. Not all clones reach the TCRdb copy of this immuneACCESS table, which keeps in-frame sequences only. Checked studies attribute under half of the gap to unresolved V genes and leave the rest unexplained. A total of over 50,000 clones appear in this sample, approximately 81% of them only once. The ten largest clones add up to about 4.5% of the sample. The source material was CD4+ or CD8+ T cells sorted from blood, sampled in a trial of the OX40 agonist ivuxolimab. Source of these receptors: an adult with an advanced solid tumor such as melanoma, head and neck, liver or kidney cancer.

V usage is TRBV19 and J usage is TRBJ2-7; perhaps TRBD2 as D (6 bases). Germline loops: CDR1 LNHDA, CDR2 SQIVND (reference sequence). The CDR3 runs to 16 residues. V shed 5 bases and J shed 6 bases, with 23 bases lying between them. In nucleotides, the CDR3 is TGTGCCAGTAGTGATGTGGTAAGACTAGTTCAGCCCGAGCAGTACTTC. It codes for CASSDVVRLVQPEQYF.

The J gene is TRBJ2-1, the V gene TRBV11-2; unclear D gene. Germline V gene sequence: CDR1 SGHAT, CDR2 FQNNGV. CDR3 length equals 15 residues. V was cut by 0 bases and J by 9 bases, with 15 bases left in between. In DNA form, the CDR3 reads TGTGCCAGCAGCTTAGATCGGGCAGGCACCGCTGAGCAGTTCTTC. It specifies CASSLDRAGTAEQFF.

The chain is built from TRBV29-1 and TRBJ2-1; 7 bases line up with TRBD1. Germline CDR1 reads SQVTM; CDR2 reads ANQGSEA. This CDR3 is 17 amino acids long. The junction had 14 bases not matched to a gene; V was cut back by 6 bases and J by 0 bases. CDR3 bases: TGCAGCGTGAGGGGGCTAGGCCGGCTCTACTCCTACAATGAGCAGTTCTTC. This gives the protein CSVRGLGRLYSYNEQFF.

The chain carries TRBV7-2 and TRBJ2-7; D is undetermined. Trimming took off 1 base at V and 2 bases at J, with 3 bases between the two ends. Germline-derived CDR1 and CDR2 are SGHTA and FQGNSA. CDR3 length: 12 amino acids. The CDR3 DNA follows: TGTGCCAGCAGCTTAGGTACCTACGAGCAGTACTTC. It is translated as CASSLGTYEQYF.

This chain links TRBV11-3 with TRBJ1-4, with D possibly TRBD1 on 6 matching bases. The CDR3 covers 15 residues. Germline lookup yields CDR1 SGHNT and CDR2 YENEEA. The germline V and J ends were trimmed by 3 bases and 7 bases, with 15 bases remaining between them. The CDR3 coding sequence is TGTGCCAGCAGCTTCAGCAGGGGCTCGGGTGAAAAACTGTTTTTT. Amino acid sequence: CASSFSRGSGEKLFF. Full variable domain (rest looked up from reference TRBV11-3 and TRBJ1-4): EAGVVQSPRYKIIEKKQPVAFWCNPISGHNTLYWYLQNLGQGPELLIRYENEEAVDDSQLPKDRFSAERLKGVDSTLKIQPAELGDSAVYLCASSFSRGSGEKLFFGSGTQLSVL.

The chain links TRBV7-2 to TRBJ2-1; 11 positions match TRBD2. CDR1 SGHTA and CDR2 FQGNSA come from the germline V gene. CDR3 length: 16 amino acids. Trimming at V came to 5 bases and at J to 6 bases, leaving 9 bases not matched to a gene. The chain's CDR3 is CASSPLAGGSRNEQFF. CDR3 DNA sequence: TGTGCCAGCAGCCCCCTAGCGGGAGGATCTCGCAATGAGCAGTTCTTC.

J is TRBJ2-3 and V is TRBV19; D is perhaps TRBD1 or TRBD2 (5 bases each). Deletions cut 3 bases from V and 0 bases from J, with 10 bases between. The CDR3 has 15 residues. Germline V gives CDR1 LNHDA, CDR2 SQIVND (reference sequence). As DNA, the CDR3 is TGTGCCAGTAGTATGGGGGTGGAAAGCACAGATACGCAGTATTTT. Translating it yields CASSMGVESTDTQYF.